This entry lists 10 T cell receptor beta chains sequenced from one sample in a study of blood T cells in healthy people across ages. The use of a sample-barcoded 5' primer and a J-beta primer mix characterized a second PCR of about 7 to 12 cycles. MiXCR, applied by TCRdb to the 5' RACE reads, yields one record per CDR3 protein. Of about 640,000 distinct CDR3 sequences in the sample, around 43% were seen once. The sequenced sample consisted of blood. The receptors here all came from a man older than 75 in good health.

This chain uses TRBV4-2 with TRBJ2-7; TRBD1 or TRBD2 may be the D gene (5 bases each). V was pared by 1 base and J by 6 bases, with 19 bases between. The CDR3 has 16 amino acids. Germline lookup yields CDR1 LGHNA and CDR2 YNFKEQ. The CDR3 here is CASSQAASGPVAEQYF. In nucleotides, the CDR3 is TGTGCCAGCAGCCAAGCCGCCTCGGGGCCGGTTGCCGAGCAGTACTTC.

This rearrangement joins TRBV5-1 to TRBJ2-5; D is unresolved. This CDR3 is built from 15 residues. V was shortened by 0 bases and J by 2 bases, with 11 bases between the two germline ends. Germline CDR1 SGHRS, CDR2 YFSETQ. CDR3 protein: CASSLATTDQETQYF. Here the CDR3 DNA reads TGCGCCAGCAGCTTGGCCACCACGGATCAAGAGACCCAGTACTTC.

This clonotype was seen repeatedly, ten times or more. The chain carries TRBV29-1 and TRBJ2-7; 9 positions match TRBD1. The junction had 6 bases not matched to a gene; V was cut back by 0 bases and J by 6 bases. The CDR3 has 14 residues. Germline CDR1 is SQVTM and CDR2 is ANQGSEA. CDR3 DNA: TGCAGCGTTGAAGACGGACAGGGGTTCAGCGAGCAGTACTTC. Translating gives CSVEDGQGFSEQYF.

With respect to this clonotype: A much larger clone lies a single base off, so this may be a read error. V gene TRBV7-2 combines with J gene TRBJ2-7, with TRBD2 as a possible D gene (6 bases). V shed 5 bases and J shed 0 bases, with 11 bases lying between them. The CDR3 is made up of 14 amino acids. Germline V gene sequence: CDR1 SGHTA, CDR2 FQGNSA. CDR3 amino acids: CASSGMGGSYEQYF. The CDR3 DNA reads TGTGCCAGCAGCGGGATGGGGGGCTCCTACGAGCAGTACTTC.

This clonotype has at least ten counts. V and J are TRBV20-1 and TRBJ2-7; no clear D gene. Per the germline V gene, CDR1 is DFQATT and CDR2 is SNEGSKA (reference sequence). This CDR3 contains 12 residues. V gave up 5 bases and J gave up 6 bases, with 14 bases separating them. The CDR3 sequence: CSADLSGSEQYF. The DNA of the CDR3 is TGCAGTGCTGATCTATCGGGCAGCGAGCAGTACTTC.

DNA of the CDR3: TGTGCCAGCACTCACTGGCCCGGGACTAGCAGGTCCTACGAGCAGTACTTC. It codes for CASTHWPGTSRSYEQYF. V and J are TRBV6-5 and TRBJ2-7; 9 bases match TRBD2. V lost 7 bases and J lost 1; bases outside the gene matches: 14. The CDR3 sequence is 17 residues long. Germline values: CDR1 MNHEY, CDR2 SVGAGI.

With regard to this clonotype: A much larger clone differs by one base, so this may be a read error. The chain uses TRBV29-1 and TRBJ2-1; D is unclear. This CDR3 spans 12 amino acids. Germline CDR1 reads SQVTM; CDR2 reads ANQGSEA. The CDR3 nucleotides read TGCAGCGTTAATACAGTATACAATGAGCGGTTCTTC. This encodes CSVNTVYNERFF.

This clonotype showed up just once. This chain links TRBV5-6 with TRBJ2-5, with D tentatively TRBD2 (6 bases). This CDR3 comprises 15 residues. Deletions cut 0 bases from V and 4 bases from J, with 13 bases between. Germline-derived CDR1 and CDR2 are SGHDT and YYEEEE. DNA for the CDR3: TGTGCCAGCAGCTTGGCCGGGAGCCCCAGAGAGACCCAGTACTTC. This translates into CASSLAGSPRETQYF.

A word on this clonotype: A much more abundant neighbour one base away suggests this may be a read error. The chain links TRBV10-1 to TRBJ2-3; D remains unclear. Germline V gene data show CDR1 as WNHNN and CDR2 as SYGVQD (reference sequence). The CDR3 covers 11 residues. CDR3 DNA sequence: TGCGCCAGCGGAGACTTGGATAAGCAGTATTTT. Its protein product is CASGDLDKQYF.

To note about this clonotype: Given a much more abundant clone one base away, this may be a read error. V usage is TRBV3-1 and J usage is TRBJ2-4, with D perhaps TRBD2 (5 bases). The J call may be in error: the DNA end matches TRBJ2-7 better. CDR3 length equals 15 residues. Germline CDR1 and CDR2: LGHDT and YNNKEL (reference sequence). The CDR3 bases are TGTACCAGCAGCCAAGAGTTCGGGAATTCCTACGAGCAGTACTTC. Amino acid sequence: CTSSQEFGNSYEQYF.